Presented here are 3 T cell receptor beta chains from one specimen sequenced in a study of cytomegalovirus exposure and HLA in healthy donors. Here immunoSEQ multiplex PCR was the method, and the copy in TCRdb shows in-frame clones only, minus some. The sample holds over 200,000 clones, 75% to 90% seen once. The specimen sequenced was PBMCs. Receptors were obtained from a woman between 18 and 29 years old in good health and CMV-seronegative.

The CDR3 nucleotides read TGTGCCAGCAGCCACACGGGCGGCCTTGGGGGTGAGCAGTTCTTC. This translates into CASSHTGGLGGEQFF. The rearrangement joins TRBV11-2 to TRBJ2-1; D may match TRBD1 or TRBD2 (5 bases each). Trimming pared 5 bases from V and 9 bases from J, leaving 20 bases between. Germline V gene lookup returns CDR1 SGHAT and CDR2 FQNNGV. The CDR3 extends over 15 amino acids.

V usage is TRBV19 and J usage is TRBJ2-1; D gene uncertain. Trimming left V 2 bases short and J 6 bases short, with 11 bases between. The CDR3 is 14 amino acids. Germline assignment: CDR1 LNHDA and CDR2 SQIVND (reference sequence). CDR3 in amino acids: CASSILVPPNEQFF. As DNA, the CDR3 is TGTGCCAGTAGTATATTGGTTCCTCCCAATGAGCAGTTCTTC. Drawing the rest from reference TRBV19 and TRBJ2-1, the complete variable domain is DGGITQSPKYLFRKEGQNVTLSCEQNLNHDAMYWYRQDPGQGLRLIYYSQIVNDFQKGDIAEGYSVSREKKESFPLTVTSAQKNPTAFYLCASSILVPPNEQFFGPGTRLTVL.

This clone was counted a few times. This chain links TRBV29-1 with TRBJ1-1, with a possible D match to TRBD1 (5 bases). CDR3 length: 13 amino acids. CDR1 and CDR2 (germline): SQVTM, ANQGSEA. Trimming pared 6 bases from V and 1 base from J, leaving 12 bases between. CDR3 DNA: TGCAGCGTCCAAGTGCAGGGGAACACTGAAGCTTTCTTT. Translating it yields CSVQVQGNTEAFF. The whole variable domain, remainder taken from reference TRBV29-1 and TRBJ1-1, is SAVISQKPSRDICQRGTSLTIQCQVDSQVTMMFWYRQQPGQSLTLIATANQGSEATYESGFVIDKFPISRPNLTFSTLTVSNMSPEDSSIYLCSVQVQGNTEAFFGQGTRLTVV.